This T cell receptor beta chain is from a study of blood T cell repertoires in COVID-19. Original data processing: Reference gene primer amplification gave nucleated cell count estimates. Method: immunoSEQ multiplex PCR; TCRdb's copy keeps in-frame clones and lacks some. The V and J calls and clone size are taken from that table; D and trimming were inferred from the DNA. Of 200,000 to 250,000 clones listed, approximately 80% are singletons. The V end was cut by 0 bases, the J end by 6 bases, with 14 bases between. The CDR3 contains 15 residues. Germline V gene data show CDR1 as SGDLS and CDR2 as YYNGEE. Only a few counts were recorded for this clone.

This chain links TRBV9 with TRBJ2-3, with D perhaps TRBD2 (6 bases). The specimen was peripheral blood. The TCR sequence derives from a woman aged 40 to 50 with active or convalescent COVID-19. In nucleotides, the CDR3 is TGTGCCAGCAGCGTAGTGGGTTCAGGAGGGGATACGCAGTATTTT. Translating gives CASSVVGSGGDTQYF.